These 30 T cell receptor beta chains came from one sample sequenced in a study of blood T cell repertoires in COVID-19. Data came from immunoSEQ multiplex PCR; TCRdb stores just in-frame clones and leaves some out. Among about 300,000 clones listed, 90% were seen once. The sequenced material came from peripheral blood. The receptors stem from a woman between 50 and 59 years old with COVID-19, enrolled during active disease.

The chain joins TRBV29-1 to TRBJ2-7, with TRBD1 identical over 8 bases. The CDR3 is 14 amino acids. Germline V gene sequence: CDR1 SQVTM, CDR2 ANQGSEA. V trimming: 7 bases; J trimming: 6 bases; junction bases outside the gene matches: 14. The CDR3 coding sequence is TGCAGCGGTGCGCAAACAGGGGGAAAGTCCGAGCAGTACTTC. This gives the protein CSGAQTGGKSEQYF.

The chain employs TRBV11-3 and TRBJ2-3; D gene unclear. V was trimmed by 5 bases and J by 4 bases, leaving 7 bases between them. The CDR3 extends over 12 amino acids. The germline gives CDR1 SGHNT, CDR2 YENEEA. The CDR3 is CASSLQADTQYF. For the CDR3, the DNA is TGTGCCAGCAGCCTCCAGGCAGATACGCAGTATTTT.

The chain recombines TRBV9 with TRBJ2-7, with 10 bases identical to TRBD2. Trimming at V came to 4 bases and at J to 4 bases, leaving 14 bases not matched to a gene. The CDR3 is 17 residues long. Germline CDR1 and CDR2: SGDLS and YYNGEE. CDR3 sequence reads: CASSPLPGAGGGYEQYF. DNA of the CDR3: TGTGCCAGCAGCCCACTCCCGGGAGCGGGAGGGGGGTACGAGCAGTACTTC.

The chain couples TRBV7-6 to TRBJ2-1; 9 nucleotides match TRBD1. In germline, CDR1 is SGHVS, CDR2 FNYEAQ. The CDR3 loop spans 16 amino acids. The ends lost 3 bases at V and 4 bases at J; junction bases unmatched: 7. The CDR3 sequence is CASSLTGGETYNEQFF. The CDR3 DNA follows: TGTGCCAGCAGCTTGACAGGGGGAGAAACGTACAATGAGCAGTTCTTC.

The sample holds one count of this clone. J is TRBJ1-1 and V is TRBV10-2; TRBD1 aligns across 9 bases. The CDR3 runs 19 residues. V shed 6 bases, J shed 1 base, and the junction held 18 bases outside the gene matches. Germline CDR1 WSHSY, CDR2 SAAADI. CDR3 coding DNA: TGCGCCAGCAGGCCCCGTAACCCCGGGACAGGGAACCCGAACACTGAAGCTTTCTTT. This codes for CASRPRNPGTGNPNTEAFF.

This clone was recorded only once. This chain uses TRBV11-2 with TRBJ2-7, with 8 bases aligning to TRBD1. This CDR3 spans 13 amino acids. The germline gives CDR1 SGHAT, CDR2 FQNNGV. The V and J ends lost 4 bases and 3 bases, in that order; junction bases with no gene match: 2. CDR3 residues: CASSSGQGYEQYF. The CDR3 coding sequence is TGTGCCAGCAGCTCCGGACAGGGCTACGAGCAGTACTTC.

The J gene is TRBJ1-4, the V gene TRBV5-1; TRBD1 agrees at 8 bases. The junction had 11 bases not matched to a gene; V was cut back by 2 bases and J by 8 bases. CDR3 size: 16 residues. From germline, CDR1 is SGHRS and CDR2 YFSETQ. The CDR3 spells CASSLQTGALREKLFF. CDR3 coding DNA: TGCGCCAGCAGCTTACAGACAGGGGCTCTACGGGAAAAACTGTTTTTT.

DNA for the CDR3: TGTGCCATCAGTGAGGGGCTGAGTAGTGAAAAACTGTTTTTT. Translating gives CAISEGLSSEKLFF. The V call is TRBV10-3, the J call TRBJ1-4, with D hard to call. The CDR3 covers 14 residues. Trimming left V 2 bases short and J 7 bases short, with 11 bases between. Per germline, CDR1 ENHRY and CDR2 SYGVKD.

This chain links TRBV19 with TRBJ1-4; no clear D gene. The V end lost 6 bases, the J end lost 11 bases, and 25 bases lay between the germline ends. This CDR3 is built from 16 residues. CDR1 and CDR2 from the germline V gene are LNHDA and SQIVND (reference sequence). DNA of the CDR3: TGTGCCAGTAGGGACGCGGAGGTCTATATGAATTCGAAACTGTTTTTT. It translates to CASRDAEVYMNSKLFF. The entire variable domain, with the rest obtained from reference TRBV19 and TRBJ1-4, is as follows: DGGITQSPKYLFRKEGQNVTLSCEQNLNHDAMYWYRQDPGQGLRLIYYSQIVNDFQKGDIAEGYSVSREKKESFPLTVTSAQKNPTAFYLCASRDAEVYMNSKLFFGSGTQLSVL.

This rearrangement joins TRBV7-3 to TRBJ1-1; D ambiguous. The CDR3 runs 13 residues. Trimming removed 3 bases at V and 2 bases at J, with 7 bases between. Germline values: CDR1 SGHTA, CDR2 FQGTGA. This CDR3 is CASSLGRNTEAFF. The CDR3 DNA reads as TGTGCCAGCAGCTTGGGCAGAAACACTGAAGCTTTCTTT.

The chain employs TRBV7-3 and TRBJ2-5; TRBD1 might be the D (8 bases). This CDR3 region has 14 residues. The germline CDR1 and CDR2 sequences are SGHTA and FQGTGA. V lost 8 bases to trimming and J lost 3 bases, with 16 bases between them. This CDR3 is CASARGGQEETQYF. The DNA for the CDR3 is TGTGCCAGCGCTAGGGGGGGACAGGAAGAGACCCAGTACTTC.

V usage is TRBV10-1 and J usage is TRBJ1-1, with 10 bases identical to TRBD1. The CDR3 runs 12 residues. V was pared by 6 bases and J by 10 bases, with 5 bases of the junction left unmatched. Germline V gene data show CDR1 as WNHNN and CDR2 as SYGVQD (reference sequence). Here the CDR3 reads CASSGQGVIAFF. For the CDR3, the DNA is TGCGCCAGCAGCGGACAGGGGGTGATAGCTTTCTTT.

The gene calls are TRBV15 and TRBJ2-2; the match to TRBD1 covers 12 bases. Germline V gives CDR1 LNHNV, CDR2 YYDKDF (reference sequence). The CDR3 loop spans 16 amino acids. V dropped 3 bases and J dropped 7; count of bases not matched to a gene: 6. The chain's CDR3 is CATSRGQGAGSGELFF. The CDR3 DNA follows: TGTGCCACCAGCAGGGGACAGGGGGCCGGGAGCGGGGAGCTGTTTTTT.

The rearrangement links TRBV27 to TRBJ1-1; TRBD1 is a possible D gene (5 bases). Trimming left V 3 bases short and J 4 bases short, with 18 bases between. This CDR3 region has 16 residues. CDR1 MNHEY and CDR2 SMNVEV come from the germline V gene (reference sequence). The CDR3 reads CASSLGLPGGGTEAFF. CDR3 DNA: TGTGCCAGCAGTTTGGGGCTCCCCGGGGGAGGCACTGAAGCTTTCTTT.

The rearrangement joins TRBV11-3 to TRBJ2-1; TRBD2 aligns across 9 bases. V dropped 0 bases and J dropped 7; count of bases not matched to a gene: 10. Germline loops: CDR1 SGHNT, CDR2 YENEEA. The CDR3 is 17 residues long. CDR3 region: CASSLDWGLASSNEQFF. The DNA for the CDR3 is TGTGCCAGCAGCTTAGATTGGGGACTAGCTTCCTCAAATGAGCAGTTCTTC.

The CDR3 DNA reads as TGCGCCAGCAGCCAAGATTTTAGGGGGCTATACGAGCAGTACTTC. Translating it yields CASSQDFRGLYEQYF. The V and J genes are TRBV4-3 and TRBJ2-7, with 7 bases lining up with TRBD1. V lost 0 bases and J lost 4; bases outside the gene matches: 6. In germline, CDR1 is LGHNA, CDR2 YSLEER. This CDR3 has 15 residues.

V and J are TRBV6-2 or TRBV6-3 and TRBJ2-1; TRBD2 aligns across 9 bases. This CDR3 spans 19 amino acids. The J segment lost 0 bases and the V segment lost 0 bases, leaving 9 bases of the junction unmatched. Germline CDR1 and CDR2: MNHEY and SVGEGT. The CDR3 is CASSYSTAGGLYSYNEQFF. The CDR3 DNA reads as TGTGCCAGCAGTTACTCGACAGCGGGAGGCTTATACTCCTACAATGAGCAGTTCTTC.

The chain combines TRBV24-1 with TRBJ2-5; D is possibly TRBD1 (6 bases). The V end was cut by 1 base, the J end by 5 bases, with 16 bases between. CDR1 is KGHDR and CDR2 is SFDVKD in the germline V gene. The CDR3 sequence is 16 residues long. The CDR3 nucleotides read TGTGCCACCAGTGATTTACAAGGGGGTGTAAGGGAGACCCAGTACTTC. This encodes CATSDLQGGVRETQYF.

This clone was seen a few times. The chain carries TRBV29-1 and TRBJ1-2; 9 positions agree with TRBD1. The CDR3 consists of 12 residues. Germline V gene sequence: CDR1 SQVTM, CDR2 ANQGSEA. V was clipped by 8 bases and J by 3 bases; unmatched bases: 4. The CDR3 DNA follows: TGCAGCACCTGGACAGGGGACTATGGCTACACCTTC. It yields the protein CSTWTGDYGYTF.

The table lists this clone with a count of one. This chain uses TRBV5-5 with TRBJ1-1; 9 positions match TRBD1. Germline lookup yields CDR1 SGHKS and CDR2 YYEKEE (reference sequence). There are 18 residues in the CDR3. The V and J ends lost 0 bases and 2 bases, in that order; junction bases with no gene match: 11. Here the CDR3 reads CASSLEGWRGQGNTEAFF. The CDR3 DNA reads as TGTGCCAGCAGCTTGGAGGGGTGGAGGGGACAGGGAAACACTGAAGCTTTCTTT.

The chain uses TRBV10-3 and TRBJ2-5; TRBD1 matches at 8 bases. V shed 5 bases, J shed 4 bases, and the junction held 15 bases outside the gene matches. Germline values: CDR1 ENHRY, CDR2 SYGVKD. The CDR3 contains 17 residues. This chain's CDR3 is CAISQAGGEGWAETQYF. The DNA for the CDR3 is TGTGCCATCAGTCAGGCAGGGGGCGAGGGATGGGCAGAGACCCAGTACTTC.

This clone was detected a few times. CDR3 bases: TGTGCCAGCAGCTTAAGCACTGATACCATTTACGAGCAGTACTTC. Its protein product is CASSLSTDTIYEQYF. The rearrangement uses TRBV7-6 and TRBJ2-7; D is unresolved. This CDR3 spans 15 amino acids. Germline loops: CDR1 SGHVS, CDR2 FNYEAQ. The V end was cut by 2 bases, the J end by 4 bases, with 15 bases between.

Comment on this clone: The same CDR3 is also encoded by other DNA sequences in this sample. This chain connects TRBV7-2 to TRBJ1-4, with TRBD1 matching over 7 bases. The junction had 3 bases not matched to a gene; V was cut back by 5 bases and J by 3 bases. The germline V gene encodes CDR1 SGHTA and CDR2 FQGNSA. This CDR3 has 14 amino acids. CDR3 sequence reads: CASSRTGPNEKLFF. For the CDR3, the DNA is TGTGCCAGCAGCAGGACAGGTCCTAATGAAAAACTGTTTTTT.

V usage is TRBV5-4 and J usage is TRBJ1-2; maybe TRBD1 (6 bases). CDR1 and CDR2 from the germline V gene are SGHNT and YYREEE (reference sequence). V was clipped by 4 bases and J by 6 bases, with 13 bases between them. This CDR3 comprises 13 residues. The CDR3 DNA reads TGTGCCAGCAGCAAACAGGGTAGGGATGGCTACACCTTC. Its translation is CASSKQGRDGYTF.

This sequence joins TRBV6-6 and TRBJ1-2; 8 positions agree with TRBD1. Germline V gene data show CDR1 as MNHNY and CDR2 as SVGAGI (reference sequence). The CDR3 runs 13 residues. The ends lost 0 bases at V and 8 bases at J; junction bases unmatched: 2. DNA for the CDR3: TGTGCCAGCAGTTACTCCGGGACAGGAGGCTACACCTTC. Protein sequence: CASSYSGTGGYTF.

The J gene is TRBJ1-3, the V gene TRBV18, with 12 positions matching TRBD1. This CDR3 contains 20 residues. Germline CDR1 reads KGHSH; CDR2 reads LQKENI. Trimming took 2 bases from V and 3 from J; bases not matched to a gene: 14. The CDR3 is CASSPLSTPGQGAGGNTIYF. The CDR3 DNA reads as TGTGCCAGCTCACCATTAAGTACCCCGGGACAGGGGGCAGGTGGAAACACCATATATTTT.

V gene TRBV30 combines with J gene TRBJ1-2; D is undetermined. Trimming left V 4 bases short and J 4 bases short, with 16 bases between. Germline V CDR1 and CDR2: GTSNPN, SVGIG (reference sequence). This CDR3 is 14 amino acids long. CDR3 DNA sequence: TGTGCCTGGAATCCCAGGACTTGGGGCTATGGCTACACCTTC. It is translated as CAWNPRTWGYGYTF.

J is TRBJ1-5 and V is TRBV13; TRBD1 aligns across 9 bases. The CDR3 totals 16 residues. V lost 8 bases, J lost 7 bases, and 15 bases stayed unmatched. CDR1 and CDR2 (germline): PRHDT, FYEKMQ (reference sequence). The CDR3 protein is CASGDSRQGGRQPQHF. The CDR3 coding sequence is TGTGCCAGCGGGGACTCAAGACAGGGGGGAAGACAGCCCCAGCATTTT.

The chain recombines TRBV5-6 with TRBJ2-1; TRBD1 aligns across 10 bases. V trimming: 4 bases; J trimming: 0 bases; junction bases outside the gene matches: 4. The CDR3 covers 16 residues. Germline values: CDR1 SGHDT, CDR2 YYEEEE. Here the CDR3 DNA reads TGTGCCAGCAGCCCGGACAGGGGGAGCTCCTACAATGAGCAGTTCTTC. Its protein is CASSPDRGSSYNEQFF.

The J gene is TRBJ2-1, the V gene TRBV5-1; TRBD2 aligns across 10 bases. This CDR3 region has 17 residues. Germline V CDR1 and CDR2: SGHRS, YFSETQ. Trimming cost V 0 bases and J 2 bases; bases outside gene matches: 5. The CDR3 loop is CASSLEPGLAAYNEQFF. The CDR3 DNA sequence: TGCGCCAGCAGCTTGGAACCCGGACTAGCGGCCTACAATGAGCAGTTCTTC. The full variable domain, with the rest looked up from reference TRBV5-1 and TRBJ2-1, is KAGVTQTPRYLIKTRGQQVTLSCSPISGHRSVSWYQQTPGQGLQFLFEYFSETQRNKGNFPGRFSGRQFSNSRSEMNVSTLELGDSALYLCASSLEPGLAAYNEQFFGPGTRLTVL.